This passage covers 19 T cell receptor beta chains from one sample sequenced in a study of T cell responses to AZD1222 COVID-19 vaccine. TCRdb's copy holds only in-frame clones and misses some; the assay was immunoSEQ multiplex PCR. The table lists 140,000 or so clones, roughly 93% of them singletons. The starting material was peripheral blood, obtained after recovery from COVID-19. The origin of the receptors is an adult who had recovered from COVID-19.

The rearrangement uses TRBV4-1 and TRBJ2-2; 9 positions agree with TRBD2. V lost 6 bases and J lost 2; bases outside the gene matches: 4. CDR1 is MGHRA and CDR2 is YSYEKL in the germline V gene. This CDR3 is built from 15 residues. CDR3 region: CASSWGLANTGELFF. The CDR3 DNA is TGCGCCAGCAGTTGGGGACTAGCCAACACCGGGGAGCTGTTTTTT.

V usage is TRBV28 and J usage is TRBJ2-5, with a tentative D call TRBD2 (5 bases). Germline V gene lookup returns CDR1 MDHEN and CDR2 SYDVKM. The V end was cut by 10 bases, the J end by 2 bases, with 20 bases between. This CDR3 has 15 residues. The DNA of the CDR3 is TGTGCCACGAATAGGGAGTCCTCGGGGCAAGAGACCCAGTACTTC. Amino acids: CATNRESSGQETQYF.

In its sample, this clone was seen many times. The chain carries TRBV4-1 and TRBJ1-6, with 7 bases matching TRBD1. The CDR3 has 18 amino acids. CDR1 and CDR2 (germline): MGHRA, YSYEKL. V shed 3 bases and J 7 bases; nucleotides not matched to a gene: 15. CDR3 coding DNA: TGCGCCAGCAGCCATGCCTCCCCCAGGGGGAGAGAAAATTCACCCCTCCACTTT. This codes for CASSHASPRGRENSPLHF.

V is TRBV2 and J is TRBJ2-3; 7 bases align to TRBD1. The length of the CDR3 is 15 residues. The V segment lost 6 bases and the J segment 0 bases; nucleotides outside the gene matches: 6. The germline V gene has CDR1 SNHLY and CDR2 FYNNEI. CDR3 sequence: CASSVPGQSTDTQYF. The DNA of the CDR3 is TGTGCCAGCAGCGTACCGGGACAGAGCACAGATACGCAGTATTTT.

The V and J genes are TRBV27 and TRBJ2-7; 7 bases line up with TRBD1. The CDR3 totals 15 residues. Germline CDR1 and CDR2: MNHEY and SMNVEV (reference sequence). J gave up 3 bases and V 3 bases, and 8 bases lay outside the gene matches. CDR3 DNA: TGTGCCAGCAGTTTCGGATTCTCAGGGGGCTACGAGCAGTACTTC. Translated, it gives CASSFGFSGGYEQYF.

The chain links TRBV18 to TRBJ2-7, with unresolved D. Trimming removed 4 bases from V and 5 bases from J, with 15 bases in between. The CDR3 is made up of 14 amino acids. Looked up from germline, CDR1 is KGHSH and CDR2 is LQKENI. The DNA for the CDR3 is TGTGCCAGCTCACTCAGGACCGGGCTCAACGAGCAGTACTTC. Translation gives CASSLRTGLNEQYF. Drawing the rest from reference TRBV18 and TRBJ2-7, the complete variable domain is NAGVMQNPRHLVRRRGQEARLRCSPMKGHSHVYWYRQLPEEGLKFMVYLQKENIIDESGMPKERFSAEFPKEGPSILRIQQVVRGDSAAYFCASSLRTGLNEQYFGPGTRLTVT.

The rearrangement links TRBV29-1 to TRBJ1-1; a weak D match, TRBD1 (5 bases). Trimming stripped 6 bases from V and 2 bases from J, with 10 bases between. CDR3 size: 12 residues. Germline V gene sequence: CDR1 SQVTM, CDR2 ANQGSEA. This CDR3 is CSVRDANTEAFF. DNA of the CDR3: TGCAGCGTACGGGACGCCAACACTGAAGCTTTCTTT. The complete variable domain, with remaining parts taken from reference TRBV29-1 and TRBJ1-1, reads SAVISQKPSRDICQRGTSLTIQCQVDSQVTMMFWYRQQPGQSLTLIATANQGSEATYESGFVIDKFPISRPNLTFSTLTVSNMSPEDSSIYLCSVRDANTEAFFGQGTRLTVV.

This chain's CDR3 is CASSQDFGDTQYF. The CDR3 DNA sequence: TGTGCCAGCAGCCAAGATTTCGGTGATACGCAGTATTTT. The rearrangement links TRBV4-2 to TRBJ2-3; D is uncertain. The CDR3 runs 13 residues. From germline, CDR1 is LGHNA and CDR2 YNFKEQ. V lost 0 bases and J lost 6, with 7 bases in between.

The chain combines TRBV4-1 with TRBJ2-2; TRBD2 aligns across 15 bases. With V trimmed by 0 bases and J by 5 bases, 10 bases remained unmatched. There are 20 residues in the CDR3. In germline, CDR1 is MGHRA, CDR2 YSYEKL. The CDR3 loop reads CASSQEGGGLAGGRTGELFF. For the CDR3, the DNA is TGCGCCAGCAGCCAAGAGGGTGGCGGACTAGCGGGAGGGCGAACCGGGGAGCTGTTTTTT.

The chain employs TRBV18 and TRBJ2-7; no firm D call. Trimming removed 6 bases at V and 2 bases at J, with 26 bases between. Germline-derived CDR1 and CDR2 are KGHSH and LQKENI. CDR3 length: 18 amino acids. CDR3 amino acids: CASSPNRGRTPATYEQYF. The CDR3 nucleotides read TGTGCCAGCTCGCCAAATAGAGGCCGGACCCCGGCTACCTACGAGCAGTACTTC.

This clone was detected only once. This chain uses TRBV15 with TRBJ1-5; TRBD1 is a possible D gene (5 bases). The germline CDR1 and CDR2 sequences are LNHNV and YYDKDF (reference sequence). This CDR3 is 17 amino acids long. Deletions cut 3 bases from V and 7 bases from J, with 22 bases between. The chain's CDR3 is CATSSHQAEGLEQPQHF. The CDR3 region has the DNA TGTGCCACCAGCAGCCACCAGGCCGAGGGACTCGAACAGCCCCAGCATTTT.

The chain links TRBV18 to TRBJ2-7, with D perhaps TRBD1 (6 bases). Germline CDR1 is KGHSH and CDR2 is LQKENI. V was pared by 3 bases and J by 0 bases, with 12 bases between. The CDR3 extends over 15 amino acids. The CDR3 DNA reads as TGTGCCAGCTCACCCCGCTGGACAGACTCCTACGAGCAGTACTTC. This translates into CASSPRWTDSYEQYF.

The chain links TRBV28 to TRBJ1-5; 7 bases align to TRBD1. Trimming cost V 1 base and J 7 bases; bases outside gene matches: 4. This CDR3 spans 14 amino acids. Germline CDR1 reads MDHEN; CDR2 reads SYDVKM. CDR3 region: CASSLSVRGQPQHF. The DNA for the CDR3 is TGTGCCAGCAGTTTATCGGTCAGGGGGCAGCCCCAGCATTTT.

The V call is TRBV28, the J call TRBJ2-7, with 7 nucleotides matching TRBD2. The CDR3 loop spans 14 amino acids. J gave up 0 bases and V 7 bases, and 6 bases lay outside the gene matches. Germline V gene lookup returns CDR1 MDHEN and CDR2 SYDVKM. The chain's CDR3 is CASTQRDYSYEQYF. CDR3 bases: TGTGCCAGCACCCAACGGGACTACTCCTACGAGCAGTACTTC.

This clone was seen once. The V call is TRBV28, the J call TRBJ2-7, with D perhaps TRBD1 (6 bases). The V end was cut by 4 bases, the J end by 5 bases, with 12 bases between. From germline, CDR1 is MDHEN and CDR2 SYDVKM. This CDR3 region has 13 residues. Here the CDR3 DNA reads TGTGCCAGCAGTTACTTAGGGGGACACGAGCAGTACTTC. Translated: CASSYLGGHEQYF.

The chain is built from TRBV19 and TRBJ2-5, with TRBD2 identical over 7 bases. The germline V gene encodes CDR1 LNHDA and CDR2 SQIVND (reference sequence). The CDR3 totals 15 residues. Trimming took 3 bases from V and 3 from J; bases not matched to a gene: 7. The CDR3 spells CASSMLVAGEETQYF. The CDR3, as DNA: TGTGCCAGTAGTATGCTAGTAGCGGGCGAAGAGACCCAGTACTTC.

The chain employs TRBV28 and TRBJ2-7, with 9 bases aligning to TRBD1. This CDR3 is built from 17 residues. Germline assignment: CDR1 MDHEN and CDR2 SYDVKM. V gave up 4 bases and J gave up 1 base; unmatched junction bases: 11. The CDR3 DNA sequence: TGTGCCAGCAGTTCCGGGACAGGGAGAGGACCATCCTACGAGCAGTACTTC. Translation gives CASSSGTGRGPSYEQYF.

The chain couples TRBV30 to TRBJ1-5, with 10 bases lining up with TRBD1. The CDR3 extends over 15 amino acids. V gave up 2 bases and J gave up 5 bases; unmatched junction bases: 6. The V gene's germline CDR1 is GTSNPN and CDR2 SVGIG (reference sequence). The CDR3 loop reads CAWSTGTGVDQPQHF. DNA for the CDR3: TGTGCCTGGAGTACCGGGACAGGGGTCGATCAGCCCCAGCATTTT.

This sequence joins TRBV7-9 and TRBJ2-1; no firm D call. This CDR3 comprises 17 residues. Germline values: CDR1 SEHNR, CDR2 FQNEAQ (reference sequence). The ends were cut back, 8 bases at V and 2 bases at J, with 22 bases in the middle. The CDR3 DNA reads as TGTGCCAGCGGATCCGATCGCGGAATTTACCCCTACAATGAGCAGTTCTTC. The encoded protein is CASGSDRGIYPYNEQFF.